This T cell receptor beta chain is from a study of shared clonotypes between healthy human individuals. The length of the CDR3 is 16 residues. Trimming took 4 bases from V and 1 from J; bases not matched to a gene: 7. Germline CDR1 is MGHRA and CDR2 is YSYEKL. Genomic DNA belonging to each subset was distributed in equal measure over several immunoSEQ plates. The assay was immunoSEQ multiplex PCR, and TCRdb's table has in-frame clones only and misses some. The table has 1 million to 1.2 million clones, 60% to 85% seen once. This clone was found once. The sequenced sample consisted of memory CD4+ T cells from PBMCs. The subset denotes: CD45RA-negative fraction. This TCR derives from a young man in good health. Some clones in this sample may be carry-over from other donors' samples. The chain combines TRBV4-1 with TRBJ2-5; 9 positions match TRBD1. The DNA for the CDR3 is TGCGCCAGCAGCCGTACGGGACAGGGCCGCCAAGAGACCCAGTACTTC. Protein product: CASSRTGQGRQETQYF.